The 28 T cell receptor beta chains listed next were all sequenced from one sample in a study of blood T cells in healthy people across ages. Then a second PCR, running roughly 6 to 11 cycles, was carried out with a sample-barcoded 5' primer and a J-beta primer mix. TCRdb recomputed calls from the 5' RACE reads with MiXCR, one row per CDR3 protein. This sample has over 1,300,000 distinct CDR3 sequences; 45% to 70% occur once, and the top ten carry 6.5% to 8%. Sequencing was carried out using blood. The receptor source for this set is a man aged 18-30 years in good health.

The chain couples TRBV3-1 to TRBJ1-1; D uncertain. CDR3 size: 12 residues. Germline V gene sequence: CDR1 LGHDT, CDR2 YNNKEL (reference sequence). The V end was cut by 2 bases, the J end by 8 bases, with 9 bases between. CDR3 bases: TGTGCCAGCAGCCAACGGGAGAGGGAAGCTTTCTTT. It yields the protein CASSQREREAFF.

This CDR3 reads CASSLAMSGKNIQYF. CDR3 in DNA: TGTGCCAGCAGCTTAGCGATGAGCGGCAAAAACATTCAGTACTTC. This chain links TRBV7-9 with TRBJ2-7, with D possibly matching TRBD2 (5 bases). The J call may not be correct, given that the DNA end is closer to TRBJ2-4. This CDR3 region has 15 residues. Germline V lookup: CDR1 SEHNR, CDR2 FQNEAQ (reference sequence).

V is TRBV5-6 and J is TRBJ2-4; a possible D gene is TRBD2 (5 bases). CDR1 and CDR2 from the germline V gene are SGHDT and YYEEEE. Trimming removed 4 bases from V and 1 base from J, with 12 bases in between. The CDR3 totals 15 residues. The DNA of the CDR3 is TGTGCCAGCAGCATTAGGGAGTCTGCCAAAAACATTCAGTACTTC. Protein: CASSIRESAKNIQYF.

A few counts support this clonotype. The chain couples TRBV6-5 to TRBJ2-2, with 9 bases that match TRBD1. Looked up from germline, CDR1 is MNHEY and CDR2 is SVGAGI. CDR3 length: 15 amino acids. The ends lost 8 bases at V and 6 bases at J; junction bases unmatched: 10. The CDR3 coding sequence is TGTGCCAGCGGCCGGGACAGGGATAACTCCGGGGAGCTGTTTTTT. It translates to CASGRDRDNSGELFF.

The V and J genes are TRBV12-3 or TRBV12-4 and TRBJ2-1, with D maybe TRBD2 (7 bases). Trimming shortened V by 5 bases and J by 4 bases, and 15 bases separated the two germline ends. The CDR3 has 15 amino acids. CDR3: CASSGGGGPYNEQFF. As DNA, the CDR3 is TGTGCCAGCAGTGGGGGCGGGGGCCCATACAATGAGCAGTTCTTC.

In its sample, this clonotype was seen once. Germline and junction disagree at one end, which may indicate a read error. The chain is built from TRBV29-1 and TRBJ1-2, with D perhaps matching TRBD1 (6 bases). CDR3 length: 13 residues. Germline V CDR1 and CDR2: SQVTM, ANQGSEA. The CDR3 bases are TGCGGCGTGAACCCTGCAGGGGCCTATGGCTACACCTTC. Translated: CGVNPAGAYGYTF.

The rearrangement links TRBV6-5 to TRBJ2-3, with 11 bases lining up with TRBD1. CDR1 is MNHEY and CDR2 is SVGAGI in the germline V gene. V gave up 4 bases and J gave up 5 bases; unmatched junction bases: 8. The length of the CDR3 is 16 residues. CDR3: CASSSFRDRGIDTQYF. CDR3 coding DNA: TGTGCCAGCAGTTCCTTCCGGGACAGGGGGATAGATACGCAGTATTTT.

Only a few counts were recorded for this clonotype. The V gene is TRBV20-1, the J gene TRBJ2-1, with D perhaps matching TRBD2 (6 bases). This CDR3 is 12 amino acids long. Trimming cost V 3 bases and J 13 bases, with 16 bases left between them. Germline V gene lookup returns CDR1 DFQATT and CDR2 SNEGSKA (reference sequence). CDR3 nucleotides: TGCAGTGCTAGCCTCGCCGGGACTTCCCAGTTCTTC. Translated: CSASLAGTSQFF.

This clonotype came up once. The genes are TRBV3-1 and TRBJ1-1, with TRBD1 matching over 7 bases. The CDR3 totals 13 residues. Per the germline V gene, CDR1 is LGHDT and CDR2 is YNNKEL (reference sequence). V lost 2 bases and J lost 12; bases outside the gene matches: 9. As DNA, the CDR3 is TGTGCCAGCAGCCAACTAGACAGGGCAGGCTCTTTCTTT. It translates to CASSQLDRAGSFF.

The chain carries TRBV5-5 and TRBJ1-2; a possible D gene is TRBD1 (6 bases). The V end lost 3 bases, the J end lost 8 bases, and 20 bases lay between the germline ends. The CDR3 consists of 15 residues. Germline assignment: CDR1 SGHKS and CDR2 YYEKEE (reference sequence). CDR3 loop: CASSYRQVPEWGYTF. CDR3 DNA sequence: TGTGCCAGCAGCTACCGACAGGTTCCAGAGTGGGGCTACACCTTC.

The genes are TRBV20-1 and TRBJ2-1; TRBD2 aligns across 7 bases. Germline-derived CDR1 and CDR2 are DFQATT and SNEGSKA (reference sequence). J was trimmed by 1 base and V by 3 bases; bases with no gene match: 6. This CDR3 region has 15 residues. The CDR3, as DNA: TGCAGTGCTAGCGGCCTAGCGGCGTCCTACAATGAGCAGTTCTTC. Protein sequence: CSASGLAASYNEQFF.

Many counts were recorded for this clonotype. A much larger clone sits a single nucleotide away, making a read error possible. J is TRBJ2-7 and V is TRBV12-3 or TRBV12-4; D is unclear. The CDR3 contains 11 residues. Trimming left V 3 bases short and J 5 bases short, with 5 bases between. This CDR3 reads CASSFGHEQYF. In nucleotides, the CDR3 is TGTGCCAGCAGTTTTGGCCACGAGCAGTACTTC.

The chain is built from TRBV4-1 and TRBJ2-7, with 9 bases identical to TRBD2. The CDR3 runs to 16 residues. V was pared by 1 base and J by 5 bases, with 9 bases of the junction left unmatched. Germline assignment: CDR1 MGHRA and CDR2 YSYEKL. The CDR3 sequence: CASSQGRIAGVHEQYF. CDR3 sequence (DNA): TGCGCCAGCAGCCAAGGGAGAATAGCGGGAGTCCACGAGCAGTACTTC.

This clonotype has a handful of counts. The CDR3 spells CAISDPPAQGSGANVLTF. CDR3 nucleotide sequence: TGTGCCATCAGTGATCCCCCCGCCCAGGGCTCTGGGGCCAACGTCCTGACTTTC. The J gene is TRBJ2-6, the V gene TRBV10-3; D possibly corresponds to TRBD1 (5 bases). Germline assignment: CDR1 ENHRY and CDR2 SYGVKD. The V end lost 3 bases, the J end lost 0 bases, and 15 bases lay between the germline ends. CDR3 length equals 18 residues.

This rearrangement joins TRBV5-1 to TRBJ2-5; 8 bases align to TRBD1. Matching the DNA end better, TRBJ2-7 makes the J call doubtful. Per the germline V gene, CDR1 is SGHRS and CDR2 is YFSETQ. The CDR3 is made up of 14 amino acids. CDR3 protein: CASSFQGAVYEQYF. CDR3 nucleotides: TGCGCCAGCAGCTTTCAGGGGGCCGTCTACGAGCAGTACTTC.

The rearrangement joins TRBV7-9 to TRBJ2-1, with D possibly being TRBD1 or TRBD2 (6 bases each). The closer fit of TRBJ2-7 to the DNA end suggests the J call may be wrong. Germline values: CDR1 SEHNR, CDR2 FQNEAQ (reference sequence). The CDR3 runs to 16 residues. CDR3 DNA: TGTGCCAGCAGCTTAGGTCGGGGGCGAAAAAACAATGAGCAGTACTTC. It is translated as CASSLGRGRKNNEQYF.

This chain connects TRBV4-1 to TRBJ1-2, with D possibly TRBD1 on 6 matching bases. Per germline, CDR1 MGHRA and CDR2 YSYEKL. Trimming cost V 2 bases and J 7 bases, with 14 bases left between them. The CDR3 runs to 14 residues. The CDR3 reads CASSQRQDTSGYTF. CDR3 nucleotide sequence: TGCGCCAGCAGCCAACGACAGGATACTTCTGGCTACACCTTC.

In this sample, this clonotype turned up once. The rearrangement joins TRBV5-1 to TRBJ2-5, with 7 bases that match TRBD2. Germline CDR1 reads SGHRS; CDR2 reads YFSETQ. The CDR3 contains 15 residues. V dropped 4 bases and J dropped 4; count of bases not matched to a gene: 10. The CDR3 DNA reads TGCGCCAGCAGCGGGGCGGGGGTCACGTCAGAGACCCAGTACTTC. Protein: CASSGAGVTSETQYF.

The CDR3 loop is CSASPLRSGRETQYF. The CDR3 bases are TGCAGTGCTAGTCCCCTGCGCAGTGGGAGAGAGACCCAGTACTTC. The chain uses TRBV20-1 and TRBJ2-5, with a tentative D call TRBD2 (5 bases). Germline V lookup: CDR1 DFQATT, CDR2 SNEGSKA (reference sequence). The V end lost 3 bases, the J end lost 4 bases, and 18 bases lay between the germline ends. The CDR3 is 15 amino acids.

The V call is TRBV7-9, the J call TRBJ1-2; TRBD1 might be the D (5 bases). Germline values: CDR1 SEHNR, CDR2 FQNEAQ (reference sequence). The CDR3 loop spans 15 amino acids. Trimming removed 6 bases at V and 4 bases at J, with 18 bases between. This chain's CDR3 is CASSPNGGFSYGYTF. CDR3 DNA: TGTGCCAGCAGTCCGAACGGGGGTTTTAGCTATGGCTACACCTTC.

The J gene is TRBJ2-2, the V gene TRBV20-1; D not certain. V was trimmed by 5 bases and J by 4 bases, leaving 5 bases between them. The germline V gene encodes CDR1 DFQATT and CDR2 SNEGSKA (reference sequence). This CDR3 region has 11 residues. CDR3 sequence (DNA): TGCAGTGCTGACTCCACCGGGGAGCTGTTTTTT. The encoded protein is CSADSTGELFF.

This chain uses TRBV20-1 with TRBJ2-1, with 10 bases that match TRBD2. This CDR3 region has 18 residues. V shed 0 bases, J shed 1 base, and the junction held 9 bases outside the gene matches. CDR1 is DFQATT and CDR2 is SNEGSKA in the germline V gene (reference sequence). As DNA, the CDR3 is TGCAGTGCTAGAGATTCGGCCCTAGCGGGAGTATCCTACAATGAGCAGTTCTTC. Translated: CSARDSALAGVSYNEQFF.

There are a few counts of this clonotype. The rearrangement uses TRBV20-1 and TRBJ2-1; no firm D call. The CDR3 contains 12 residues. Germline assignment: CDR1 DFQATT and CDR2 SNEGSKA (reference sequence). Trimming shortened V by 1 base and J by 8 bases, and 9 bases separated the two germline ends. The CDR3 loop reads CSARVVGDEQFF. CDR3 nucleotides: TGCAGTGCTAGAGTGGTTGGGGATGAGCAGTTCTTC.

This clonotype was observed a handful of times. The chain carries TRBV20-1 and TRBJ1-2; D might be TRBD1 (5 bases). The germline CDR1 and CDR2 sequences are DFQATT and SNEGSKA (reference sequence). V lost 0 bases and J 4 bases, leaving 15 bases between the germline ends. The CDR3 is 15 amino acids. CDR3 nucleotides: TGCAGTGCTAGAGATGGGCACAGGCCGAGCTATGGCTACACCTTC. This gives the protein CSARDGHRPSYGYTF.

The sample holds a few counts of this clonotype. The rearrangement uses TRBV20-1 and TRBJ2-3; 8 nucleotides line up with TRBD1. V trimming: 3 bases; J trimming: 4 bases; junction bases outside the gene matches: 6. The V gene's germline CDR1 is DFQATT and CDR2 SNEGSKA (reference sequence). The CDR3 is made up of 14 amino acids. The CDR3 sequence: CSASRTGLADTQYF. CDR3 nucleotide sequence: TGCAGTGCTAGTAGGACAGGGCTCGCAGATACGCAGTATTTT.

A single count supports this clonotype. The chain is built from TRBV4-1 and TRBJ2-5; D is perhaps TRBD1 or TRBD2 (5 bases each). The DNA end is a closer match to TRBJ2-4, so the J assignment may be wrong. From germline, CDR1 is MGHRA and CDR2 YSYEKL. The CDR3 sequence is 17 residues long. CDR3 in amino acids: CASSQVFPGTGIDIQYF. The CDR3 nucleotides read TGCGCCAGCAGCCAAGTTTTCCCTGGGACCGGGATAGACATTCAGTACTTC.

The V call is TRBV6-2 or TRBV6-3, the J call TRBJ1-3; 7 bases are shared with TRBD1. Germline CDR1 is MNHEY and CDR2 is SVGEGT. This CDR3 is 16 amino acids long. V lost 2 bases, J lost 8 bases, and 12 bases stayed unmatched. CDR3 nucleotide sequence: TGTGCCAGCAGTTACCGTTACGACAGGGAAGACGACACCATATATTTT. The encoded protein is CASSYRYDREDDTIYF.

J is TRBJ2-1 and V is TRBV4-1; no clear D. CDR1 and CDR2 (germline): MGHRA, YSYEKL. The CDR3 runs to 14 residues. V was pared by 1 base and J by 8 bases, with 12 bases between. The CDR3 here is CASSQARVNHEQFF. The CDR3 DNA follows: TGCGCCAGCAGCCAAGCTAGGGTGAACCATGAGCAGTTCTTC.